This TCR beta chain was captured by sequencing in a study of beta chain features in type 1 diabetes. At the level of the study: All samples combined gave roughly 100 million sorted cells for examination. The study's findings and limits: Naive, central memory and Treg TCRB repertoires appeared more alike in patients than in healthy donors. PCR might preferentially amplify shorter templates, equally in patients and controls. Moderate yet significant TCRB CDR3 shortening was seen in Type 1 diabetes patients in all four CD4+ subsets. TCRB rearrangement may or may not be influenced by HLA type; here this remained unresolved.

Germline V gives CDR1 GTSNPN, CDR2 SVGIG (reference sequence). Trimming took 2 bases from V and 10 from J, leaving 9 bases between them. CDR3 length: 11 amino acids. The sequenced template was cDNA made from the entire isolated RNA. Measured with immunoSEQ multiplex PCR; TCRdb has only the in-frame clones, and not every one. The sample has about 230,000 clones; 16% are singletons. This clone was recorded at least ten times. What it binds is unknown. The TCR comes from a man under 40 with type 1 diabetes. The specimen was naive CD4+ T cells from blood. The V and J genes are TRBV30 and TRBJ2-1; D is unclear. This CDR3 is CAWSRTGEQFF. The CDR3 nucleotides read TGTGCCTGGAGTCGGACCGGGGAGCAGTTCTTC. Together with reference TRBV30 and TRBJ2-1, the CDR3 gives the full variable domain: SQTIHQWPATLVQPVGSPLSLECTVEGTSNPNLYWYRQAAGRGLQLLFYSVGIGQISSEVPQNLSASRPQDRQFILSSKKLLLSDSGFYLCAWSRTGEQFFGPGTRLTVL.